This T cell receptor (beta chain) was identified in a study of cytomegalovirus exposure and HLA in healthy donors. Study-level results: Fewer N-insertions (relative to the approximately 700-donor mean) were reportedly seen in an Asian-associated ancestry cluster in a later analysis. Earlier analysis looked at TCR beta V segments, and most were productive about 87% or about 30% of the time.

This clone appeared a few times. Its antigen remains unidentified. While unrecorded immune exposures were likely, the donors were nominally healthy when sampled. PCR used 60 Vbeta primers and 13 Jbeta primers. The method was immunoSEQ multiplex PCR; TCRdb's version includes in-frame clones alone and lacks a portion of them. The sample shows more than 95,000 clones, roughly 15% of them seen only once. Input material: PBMCs. This clonotype originated in a female donor in good health and CMV-seronegative.

The CDR3 protein is CASRSPGNQNTEAFF. The DNA of the CDR3 is TGTGCCAGCAGATCCCCAGGGAATCAGAACACTGAAGCTTTCTTT. V usage is TRBV6-5 and J usage is TRBJ1-1; D may be TRBD1 (5 bases). The germline V gene encodes CDR1 MNHEY and CDR2 SVGAGI. The CDR3 contains 15 residues. V lost 6 bases and J lost 1, with 15 bases in between.